This entry features one TCR beta chain sequence. The record originates from a study of beta chain features in type 1 diabetes. Reverse transcribing all isolated RNA meant expressed TCRB transcripts were sequenced. The protocol was immunoSEQ multiplex PCR, while the TCRdb copy is restricted to in-frame clones and leaves out a portion. The sample includes around 280,000 clones, 8% of them seen just once. V lost 5 bases, J lost 6 bases, and 10 bases lay in between. Germline lookup yields CDR1 LNHDA and CDR2 SQIVND (reference sequence). This CDR3 contains 13 residues. The source material was central memory CD4+ T cells from blood. The TCR originated in a young woman in good health. The chain joins TRBV19 to TRBJ1-4; D gene unclear. In nucleotides, the CDR3 is TGTGCCAGTAGTGACACAGATGATGAAAAACTGTTTTTT. Its protein is CASSDTDDEKLFF. The full variable domain, rest sourced from reference TRBV19 and TRBJ1-4, is DGGITQSPKYLFRKEGQNVTLSCEQNLNHDAMYWYRQDPGQGLRLIYYSQIVNDFQKGDIAEGYSVSREKKESFPLTVTSAQKNPTAFYLCASSDTDDEKLFFGSGTQLSVL.